A selection of T cell receptor beta chains follows, all from one sample in a study of T-cell reconstitution after alpha-beta-depleted transplantation in children. TCRdb re-called the PCR reads through MiXCR, storing one row per CDR3 protein. The sample holds 210,000 or so distinct CDR3 sequences, roughly a tenth seen once. The material was PBMCs from the stem cell graft donor, obtained from the stem cell graft. These receptors were obtained from a human donor who donated a stem cell graft to a child with acute lymphoblastic leukemia. Each CDR3 is given with its conserved first and last residue. D genes are given only for firm matches. Expanded clones get a size class; other rows say once, few or many, or leave the size out.

TRBV9	.	TRBJ1-1	.	TGTGCCAGCAGCGTAGAAAGCGACACTGAAGCTTTCTTT	CASSVESDTEAFF
TRBV5-1	many	TRBJ2-1	TRBD2	TGCGCCAGCAGCTTGTCGTCCGGGGGGGCCCCCTATGAGCAGTTCTTC	CASSLSSGGAPYEQFF
TRBV24-1	many	TRBJ2-3	.	TGTGCCACCGGGGAGGCAGATACGCAGTATTTT	CATGEADTQYF
TRBV6-5	.	TRBJ1-2	.	TGTGCCAGCAGTTTTTACGGGATTAACTATGGCTACACCTTC	CASSFYGINYGYTF
TRBV18	.	TRBJ1-1	.	TGTGCCAGCTCTCCAGGGGCGTTGGAAGCTTTCTTT	CASSPGALEAFF
TRBV6-1	many	TRBJ2-2	.	TGTGCCAGCAGACAGGAGGGACTCCTCACCGGGGAGCTGTTTTTT	CASRQEGLLTGELFF
TRBV18	.	TRBJ2-1	TRBD1	TGTGCCAGCTCACCGGGACAGGGGATTGAGCAGTTCTTC	CASSPGQGIEQFF
TRBV27	.	TRBJ2-1	TRBD1	TGTGCCAGCAGTCAAGATGGAAACAGGGGGTCAACCTACAATGAGCAGTTCTTC	CASSQDGNRGSTYNEQFF
TRBV5-6	many	TRBJ1-5	TRBD1	TGTGCCAGCAGCCTACAGGGGTTAAGTCAGCCCCAGCATTTT	CASSLQGLSQPQHF
TRBV4-1	.	TRBJ2-1	.	TGCGCCAGCAGCCAAGATGTGGAGGTTTGGCGTGAGCAGTTCTTC	CASSQDVEVWREQFF
TRBV6-5	few	TRBJ2-3	TRBD2	TGTGCCAGCAGTTACGGCGGGGGGGCCAAAGATACGCAGTATTTT	CASSYGGGAKDTQYF
TRBV5-1	.	TRBJ2-3	.	TGCGCCAGCAGCCTCGACATTCCAGATACGCAGTATTTT	CASSLDIPDTQYF
TRBV30	few	TRBJ1-1	.	TGTGCCTGGGGAGACGGGATGAACACTGAAGCTTTCTTT	CAWGDGMNTEAFF
TRBV2	many	TRBJ2-7	.	TGTGCCAGCATGGCCTACGAGCAGTACTTC	CASMAYEQYF
TRBV20-1	.	TRBJ1-5	.	TGCAGTGCTGTTCACTCGGGACGGCCCAATCAGCCCCAGCATTTT	CSAVHSGRPNQPQHF
TRBV6-5	few	TRBJ2-7	TRBD1	TGTGCCAGCAGTTACTCGGGGGACAGCGTCAAATCCTCCTACGAGCAGTACTTC	CASSYSGDSVKSSYEQYF
TRBV7-9	.	TRBJ2-3	.	TGTGCCAGCAGCTTACTGCCGACAGTCAGCACAGATACGCAGTATTTT	CASSLLPTVSTDTQYF
TRBV5-1	many	TRBJ2-7	TRBD2	TGCGCCAGCAGACTAGCGGTCTCCTACGAGCAGTACTTC	CASRLAVSYEQYF
TRBV12-3/TRBV12-4	.	TRBJ1-1	.	TGTGCCAGCAGCTCGAAAGGGAACACTGAAGCTTTCTTT	CASSSKGNTEAFF
TRBV27	.	TRBJ2-7	.	TGTGCCAGCAGTTTAGGGGCAGGTTCCTACGAGCAGTACTTC	CASSLGAGSYEQYF
TRBV7-9	many	TRBJ2-4	.	TGTGCCAGCAGCCCAGAACCGGAGAAAAACATTCAGTACTTC	CASSPEPEKNIQYF
TRBV5-1	few	TRBJ1-2	.	TGCGCCAGCAGCTTACAGGGTCACGGCTACACCTTC	CASSLQGHGYTF
TRBV7-9	.	TRBJ2-2	.	TGTGCCAGCAGCCGATCCGGGGTTTCCAACACCGGGGAGCTGTTTTTT	CASSRSGVSNTGELFF
TRBV5-1	few	TRBJ2-5	TRBD1	TGCGCCAGCAGCTCATCCCGGACAGGGTGGACGGAGACCCAGTACTTC	CASSSSRTGWTETQYF
TRBV7-9	.	TRBJ1-5	.	TGTGCCAGCAGCTTTCCGGGGTCGGCTCAGCCCCAGCATTTT	CASSFPGSAQPQHF